Each of the 29 T cell receptor beta chains below was sequenced from the same sample in a study of siplizumab effects on memory and regulatory T cells. The assay was immunoSEQ multiplex PCR, and TCRdb's table has in-frame clones only and misses some. The sample lists approximately 100,000 clones, roughly 94% occurring once. Sequenced sample: Tregs sorted from blood. These receptors were collected from a human donor in good health.

The chain has TRBV6-1 and TRBJ2-1; D may be TRBD1 or TRBD2 (5 bases each). Trimming shortened V by 0 bases and J by 0 bases, and 12 bases separated the two germline ends. Germline V gene lookup returns CDR1 MNHNS and CDR2 SASEGT. The CDR3 has 17 amino acids. CDR3 region: CASSEAATGLSYNEQFF. The CDR3 DNA reads as TGTGCCAGCAGTGAAGCCGCGACGGGGCTCTCCTACAATGAGCAGTTCTTC.

The V gene is TRBV6-4, the J gene TRBJ1-1; no firm D call. Germline V gives CDR1 MRHNA, CDR2 SNTAGT. This CDR3 comprises 13 residues. Trimming took 5 bases from V and 0 from J, leaving 7 bases between them. The DNA for the CDR3 is TGTGCCAGCAGTACAGAGATGAACACTGAAGCTTTCTTT. Protein: CASSTEMNTEAFF.

The CDR3 DNA sequence: TGTGCCAGCAGCCAAGATTCAGGGGTGGTGGCGCCGAATGAGCAGTTCTTC. Protein sequence: CASSQDSGVVAPNEQFF. The rearrangement joins TRBV4-2 to TRBJ2-1, with D perhaps TRBD1 (6 bases). CDR3 length equals 17 residues. The V gene lost 0 bases and the J gene lost 7 bases, with 19 bases spanning the gap. CDR1 is LGHNA, CDR2 YNFKEQ, per germline.

The gene calls are TRBV6-5 and TRBJ2-7, with TRBD2 matching 8 bases. This CDR3 contains 14 residues. V shed 4 bases, J shed 5 bases, and the junction held 7 bases outside the gene matches. CDR1 and CDR2 (germline): MNHEY, SVGAGI. CDR3 in amino acids: CASSFQAGAHEQYF. CDR3 nucleotides: TGTGCCAGCAGTTTTCAAGCGGGAGCCCACGAGCAGTACTTC.

This sequence joins TRBV5-1 and TRBJ1-1, with TRBD1 as a possible D gene (5 bases). CDR1 is SGHRS and CDR2 is YFSETQ in the germline V gene. The CDR3 spans 12 residues. Trimming removed 1 base from V and 7 bases from J, with 8 bases in between. DNA of the CDR3: TGCGCCAGCAGCTTGCAGGGAATTGAAGCTTTCTTT. Its protein product is CASSLQGIEAFF.

The V and J genes are TRBV5-6 and TRBJ2-5; no clear D gene. Trimming pared 3 bases from V and 1 base from J, leaving 4 bases between. Germline V CDR1 and CDR2: SGHDT, YYEEEE. CDR3 length equals 12 residues. The CDR3 DNA is TGTGCCAGCAGCTCGGCCCAAGAGACCCAGTACTTC. Amino acids: CASSSAQETQYF.

V is TRBV6-1 and J is TRBJ2-2; tentatively, D is TRBD1 (5 bases). V was pared by 0 bases and J by 1 base, with 9 bases between. The germline CDR1 and CDR2 sequences are MNHNS and SASEGT. The CDR3 loop spans 16 amino acids. The CDR3: CASSEARQGNTGELFF. The CDR3 region has the DNA TGTGCCAGCAGTGAAGCTAGGCAGGGGAACACCGGGGAGCTGTTTTTT.

This chain links TRBV15 with TRBJ2-5; weak D call: TRBD1 (6 bases). Trimming removed 0 bases at V and 1 base at J, with 15 bases between. Germline V gene data show CDR1 as LNHNV and CDR2 as YYDKDF (reference sequence). The CDR3 consists of 17 residues. The CDR3 reads CATSRDNLRTVQETQYF. Here the CDR3 DNA reads TGTGCCACCAGCAGAGACAACCTCCGGACAGTCCAAGAGACCCAGTACTTC.

The V call is TRBV5-1, the J call TRBJ2-3; 12 bases match TRBD2. This CDR3 has 15 amino acids. The junction had 2 bases not matched to a gene; V was cut back by 1 base and J by 5 bases. CDR1 is SGHRS, CDR2 YFSETQ, per germline. The DNA for the CDR3 is TGCGCCAGCAGCTTGCAACTAGCGGGAGGAGATACGCAGTATTTT. It encodes CASSLQLAGGDTQYF.

This rearrangement joins TRBV5-1 to TRBJ2-5; no firm D call. This CDR3 has 12 residues. V lost 0 bases, J lost 4 bases, and 4 bases lay in between. In germline, CDR1 is SGHRS, CDR2 YFSETQ. The CDR3 loop reads CASSLEGETQYF. CDR3 sequence (DNA): TGCGCCAGCAGCTTGGAAGGAGAGACCCAGTACTTC. Filled out from reference TRBV5-1 and TRBJ2-5, the complete variable domain reads KAGVTQTPRYLIKTRGQQVTLSCSPISGHRSVSWYQQTPGQGLQFLFEYFSETQRNKGNFPGRFSGRQFSNSRSEMNVSTLELGDSALYLCASSLEGETQYFGPGTRLLVL.

The V call is TRBV5-1, the J call TRBJ2-5; 11 bases agree with TRBD2. Germline lookup yields CDR1 SGHRS and CDR2 YFSETQ. This CDR3 is built from 18 residues. The junction had 13 bases not matched to a gene; V was cut back by 4 bases and J by 2 bases. The CDR3 bases are TGCGCCAGCAGCGGGGGGTTAGGGACTAGCGGCACACAAGAGACCCAGTACTTC. Encoded protein: CASSGGLGTSGTQETQYF. Full variable domain (remainder filled in from reference TRBV5-1 and TRBJ2-5): KAGVTQTPRYLIKTRGQQVTLSCSPISGHRSVSWYQQTPGQGLQFLFEYFSETQRNKGNFPGRFSGRQFSNSRSEMNVSTLELGDSALYLCASSGGLGTSGTQETQYFGPGTRLLVL.

The chain joins TRBV18 to TRBJ2-1, with D uncertain. CDR1 is KGHSH and CDR2 is LQKENI in the germline V gene. The CDR3 runs to 14 residues. Trimming took off 0 bases at V and 8 bases at J, with 11 bases between the two ends. CDR3 DNA sequence: TGTGCCAGCTCACCACCGGTTTCTCTGGATGAGCAGTTCTTC. Its protein is CASSPPVSLDEQFF. Combining the CDR3 with reference TRBV18 and TRBJ2-1 gives the whole variable domain NAGVMQNPRHLVRRRGQEARLRCSPMKGHSHVYWYRQLPEEGLKFMVYLQKENIIDESGMPKERFSAEFPKEGPSILRIQQVVRGDSAAYFCASSPPVSLDEQFFGPGTRLTVL.

The rearrangement links TRBV27 to TRBJ2-1, with TRBD1 matching over 9 bases. The CDR3 loop spans 15 amino acids. Germline V gene lookup returns CDR1 MNHEY and CDR2 SMNVEV (reference sequence). V shed 5 bases and J 8 bases; nucleotides not matched to a gene: 10. For the CDR3, the DNA is TGTGCCAGCAGTCCCGGGACAGGGCATTATGATGAGCAGTTCTTC. This sequence encodes CASSPGTGHYDEQFF.

This clone was observed once. The rearrangement links TRBV19 to TRBJ2-1; 9 bases are shared with TRBD1. This CDR3 spans 17 amino acids. Trimming cost V 1 base and J 3 bases; bases outside gene matches: 7. Germline assignment: CDR1 LNHDA and CDR2 SQIVND (reference sequence). CDR3 amino acids: CASSIGPGQGGYNEQFF. In nucleotides, the CDR3 is TGTGCCAGTAGTATAGGACCGGGACAGGGAGGCTACAATGAGCAGTTCTTC.

This chain uses TRBV19 with TRBJ2-1; 9 bases map to TRBD2. The germline V gene encodes CDR1 LNHDA and CDR2 SQIVND (reference sequence). This CDR3 is 15 amino acids long. V trimming: 3 bases; J trimming: 4 bases; junction bases outside the gene matches: 4. CDR3: CASSIMSGGYNEQFF. The CDR3 DNA reads TGTGCCAGTAGTATTATGAGCGGGGGGTACAATGAGCAGTTCTTC. The whole variable domain, filled in from reference TRBV19 and TRBJ2-1, reads DGGITQSPKYLFRKEGQNVTLSCEQNLNHDAMYWYRQDPGQGLRLIYYSQIVNDFQKGDIAEGYSVSREKKESFPLTVTSAQKNPTAFYLCASSIMSGGYNEQFFGPGTRLTVL.

The chain joins TRBV9 to TRBJ2-1; 8 bases line up with TRBD2. The V and J ends lost 4 bases and 5 bases, in that order; junction bases with no gene match: 5. Germline CDR1 reads SGDLS; CDR2 reads YYNGEE. The CDR3 is 14 amino acids. CDR3 in DNA: TGTGCCAGCAGCCCCTCGGGGGGGGACAATGAGCAGTTCTTC. Its translation is CASSPSGGDNEQFF. Based on the CDR3 plus reference TRBV9 and TRBJ2-1, the full variable domain is DSGVTQTPKHLITATGQRVTLRCSPRSGDLSVYWYQQSLDQGLQFLIQYYNGEERAKGNILERFSAQQFPDLHSELNLSSLELGDSALYFCASSPSGGDNEQFFGPGTRLTVL.

This chain uses TRBV6-1 with TRBJ1-5, with D unresolved. V dropped 6 bases and J dropped 0 bases, with 12 bases sitting between them. The CDR3 is made up of 15 amino acids. Germline-derived CDR1 and CDR2 are MNHNS and SASEGT. CDR3 in amino acids: CASRVQEYSNQPQHF. For the CDR3, the DNA is TGTGCCAGCAGAGTCCAGGAATATAGCAATCAGCCCCAGCATTTT.

The chain uses TRBV29-1 and TRBJ2-7; 8 nucleotides align to TRBD1. V was pared by 5 bases and J by 6 bases, with 6 bases of the junction left unmatched. Germline-derived CDR1 and CDR2 are SQVTM and ANQGSEA. This CDR3 has 12 amino acids. In DNA form, the CDR3 reads TGCAGCGTTCACACAGGGGGGAGCGAGCAGTACTTC. This gives the protein CSVHTGGSEQYF.

This chain links TRBV11-1 with TRBJ2-7, with 9 bases lining up with TRBD1. Germline V gene lookup returns CDR1 SGHAT and CDR2 FQDESV (reference sequence). V trimming: 6 bases; J trimming: 6 bases; junction bases outside the gene matches: 9. CDR3 size: 14 residues. Here the CDR3 reads CASRATGGRAEQYF. The CDR3 DNA reads as TGTGCCAGCAGAGCTACAGGGGGCAGAGCCGAGCAGTACTTC.

As for this clone: Additional DNA sequences in this sample encode the identical CDR3. The gene calls are TRBV18 and TRBJ2-7; perhaps TRBD1 as D (5 bases). V was pared by 2 bases and J by 1 base, with 9 bases between. The CDR3 loop spans 14 amino acids. From germline, CDR1 is KGHSH and CDR2 LQKENI. CDR3 protein: CASSPRGGSYEQYF. CDR3 sequence (DNA): TGTGCCAGCTCACCAAGGGGTGGGTCCTACGAGCAGTACTTC. Full variable domain (remainder filled in from reference TRBV18 and TRBJ2-7): NAGVMQNPRHLVRRRGQEARLRCSPMKGHSHVYWYRQLPEEGLKFMVYLQKENIIDESGMPKERFSAEFPKEGPSILRIQQVVRGDSAAYFCASSPRGGSYEQYFGPGTRLTVT.

The rearrangement links TRBV5-1 to TRBJ2-5, with TRBD2 identical over 7 bases. This CDR3 is 15 amino acids long. CDR1 and CDR2 from the germline V gene are SGHRS and YFSETQ. With 3 bases clipped from V and 2 bases from J, the junction kept 7 bases outside the gene matches. The CDR3 DNA reads TGCGCCAGCAGCTCGGGGGGAAGCGATCAAGAGACCCAGTACTTC. Protein product: CASSSGGSDQETQYF.

The CDR3 spells CASSVAQGGSPLHF. The CDR3 DNA follows: TGTGCCAGCAGCGTAGCACAGGGCGGTTCACCCCTCCACTTT. This rearrangement joins TRBV9 to TRBJ1-6, with D perhaps TRBD1 (6 bases). Germline-derived CDR1 and CDR2 are SGDLS and YYNGEE. The CDR3 has 14 amino acids. The V gene lost 0 bases and the J gene lost 9 bases, with 10 bases spanning the gap.

The gene calls are TRBV6-1 and TRBJ2-1; 7 bases fit TRBD2. Germline trimming cut 6 bases from V and 5 bases from J; bases unmatched to any gene: 10. The V gene's germline CDR1 is MNHNS and CDR2 SASEGT. The CDR3 sequence is 15 residues long. The CDR3 region is CASSTAGVGNNEQFF. Here the CDR3 DNA reads TGTGCCAGCAGCACCGCGGGGGTCGGGAACAATGAGCAGTTCTTC.

The CDR3 loop reads CASPTGGGYTF. The DNA for the CDR3 is TGTGCCAGCCCTACCGGGGGCGGCTACACCTTC. The chain is built from TRBV7-9 and TRBJ1-2, with a tentative D call TRBD1 (6 bases). Germline V gives CDR1 SEHNR, CDR2 FQNEAQ (reference sequence). The CDR3 sequence is 11 residues long. Deletions cut 8 bases from V and 8 bases from J, with 12 bases between.

The genes are TRBV15 and TRBJ2-6, with D possibly matching TRBD1 (6 bases). V lost 5 bases and J 0 bases, leaving 14 bases between the germline ends. The length of the CDR3 is 17 residues. The germline gives CDR1 LNHNV, CDR2 YYDKDF (reference sequence). The CDR3 loop reads CATSLGAKISGANVLTF. The CDR3 coding sequence is TGTGCCACCAGCTTGGGGGCGAAAATCTCTGGGGCCAACGTCCTGACTTTC.

V usage is TRBV7-2 and J usage is TRBJ1-3; D ambiguous. This CDR3 comprises 15 residues. Germline V gene data show CDR1 as SGHTA and CDR2 as FQGNSA. V was cut by 6 bases and J by 5 bases, with 17 bases left in between. The CDR3 bases are TGTGCCAGCAGTTACACTACGTTTACAAGAAACACCATATATTTT. Protein: CASSYTTFTRNTIYF. Full variable domain (outside the CDR3, taken from reference TRBV7-2 and TRBJ1-3): GAGVSQSPSNKVTEKGKDVELRCDPISGHTALYWYRQSLGQGLEFLIYFQGNSAPDKSGLPSDRFSAERTGGSVSTLTIQRTQQEDSAVYLCASSYTTFTRNTIYFGEGSWLTVV.

This clone came up a few times. The rearrangement joins TRBV14 to TRBJ2-5; tentative D call: TRBD1 (5 bases). V was clipped by 6 bases and J by 1 base, with 9 bases between them. The CDR3 is 13 amino acids. Germline values: CDR1 SGHDN, CDR2 FVKESK. CDR3 sequence (DNA): TGTGCCAGCAGGGGGCCATCCCAAGAGACCCAGTACTTC. Its translation is CASRGPSQETQYF.

This clone appeared a single time. The genes are TRBV2 and TRBJ1-5; D possibly corresponds to TRBD1 (5 bases). Germline V gene data show CDR1 as SNHLY and CDR2 as FYNNEI. V lost 6 bases, J lost 0 bases, and 9 bases lay in between. The CDR3 is made up of 14 amino acids. CDR3 amino acids: CASRDRYSNQPQHF. The CDR3 DNA reads as TGTGCCAGCAGAGACAGATATAGCAATCAGCCCCAGCATTTT.

The chain employs TRBV20-1 and TRBJ1-2; D unresolved. CDR3 length: 10 amino acids. The germline V gene encodes CDR1 DFQATT and CDR2 SNEGSKA (reference sequence). Deletions cut 6 bases from V and 7 bases from J, with 9 bases between. In nucleotides, the CDR3 is TGCAGTGCCCAAAGTTCTGGCTACACCTTC. It specifies CSAQSSGYTF.